The source of this TCR beta chain is a study of cytomegalovirus exposure and HLA in healthy donors. Trimming took 2 bases from V and 4 from J; bases not matched to a gene: 6. This CDR3 is built from 15 residues. In germline, CDR1 is SGHTA, CDR2 FQGNSA. As to this clone: What it binds is unknown.

PCR amplification relied on 60 Vbeta primers (plus 13 Jbeta primers). The assay was immunoSEQ multiplex PCR, and TCRdb's table has in-frame clones only and misses some. The repertoire holds 150,000 to 200,000 clones, 70% to 80% seen once, with approximately 1.4% in the top ten. Findings of the study overall: Rates of TCR association differed by HLA locus in a later analysis, with DRB1 highest and HLA-C lowest.

The clonotype was recovered from a man aged 30-40 years in good health and CMV-seronegative. Sequenced material: PBMCs. This sequence joins TRBV7-2 and TRBJ2-7; 9 nucleotides align to TRBD2. CDR3 DNA: TGTGCCAGCAGCTTATACGCGGGAGGGCTTTACGAGCAGTACTTC. Its translation is CASSLYAGGLYEQYF.